Listed below are T cell receptor beta chains from one sample, sequenced in a study of monozygotic twins with inflammatory bowel disease. Following a re-call of the 5' RACE reads, TCRdb has one entry per CDR3 protein and lacks DNA. This listing includes approximately 100,000 distinct CDR3 sequences. The sequencing sample was made of blood. These receptors all come from a human donor with ulcerative colitis or Crohn's disease, or a healthy co-twin of an affected twin (not recorded which). Both conserved end residues are part of each CDR3. The order of the fields is V gene, J gene, CDR3 protein.

TRBV18	TRBJ1-5	CASSVQQGSNQPQHF
TRBV12-3/TRBV12-4	TRBJ2-3	CASSFGAANTQYF
TRBV20-1	TRBJ2-5	CSATRTFWEETQYF
TRBV5-1	TRBJ1-3	CASSLTGDVGNTIYF
TRBV3-1	TRBJ2-5	CASSQGGLRTETQYF
TRBV7-7	TRBJ2-5	CASSPNRGLGETQYF
TRBV20-1	TRBJ2-2	CSANRDTGELFF
TRBV29-1	TRBJ2-5	CSVEDLLIHQYF
TRBV15	TRBJ2-4	CATSRGQAKNIQYF
TRBV12-3/TRBV12-4	TRBJ2-1	CASSLWGQGVDNEQFF
TRBV19	TRBJ2-2	CASSGSINTGELFF
TRBV28	TRBJ2-5	CASSRTAQETQYF
TRBV5-1	TRBJ1-2	CASTTGTGARGGYTF
TRBV5-1	TRBJ2-2	CASSPGPQDAGTGELFF
TRBV7-8	TRBJ2-4	CASSFTGRLAKNIQYF
TRBV18	TRBJ1-1	CASSPSVLNTEAFF
TRBV29-1	TRBJ1-2	CSAGPGPNYGYTF
TRBV6-5	TRBJ1-3	CASSYSSRRTPGNTIYF
TRBV5-5	TRBJ2-3	CASSYSGKTDTQYF
TRBV20-1	TRBJ1-1	CSASRGGGPIEAFF
TRBV6-5	TRBJ1-1	CASSYTGLNTEAFF
TRBV12-3/TRBV12-4	TRBJ2-1	CASSLEGRFTEQFF
TRBV12-5	TRBJ1-5	CASGSTGPGNQPQHF
TRBV20-1	TRBJ2-7	CSARPGPLGEQYF
TRBV7-2	TRBJ2-3	CASSRTLAGSTDTQYF
TRBV12-3/TRBV12-4	TRBJ2-5	CASSLLRTSGETQYF
TRBV7-2	TRBJ2-3	CASNLLAGAHTQYF
TRBV27	TRBJ2-7	CASSPGFPSYEQYF
TRBV7-9	TRBJ2-2	CASSLVGRVTGELFF
TRBV28	TRBJ1-5	CASSSIDIWGSGQPQHF
TRBV20-1	TRBJ2-2	CSARDAVTGELFF
TRBV7-8	TRBJ1-1	CASSSHRGNTEAFF
TRBV30	TRBJ2-5	CAWSPLGVQETQYF
TRBV5-1	TRBJ1-1	CATQPGGVRNTEAFF
TRBV20-1	TRBJ2-1	CSAGRGTSYNEQFF
TRBV5-5	TRBJ2-7	CASSPRTGNSYEQYF
TRBV12-3/TRBV12-4	TRBJ2-7	CASSPDRGEQYF
TRBV4-3	TRBJ2-7	CASSQVRGTYEQYF
TRBV5-5	TRBJ2-7	CASSFTGSYPPYEQYF
TRBV5-1	TRBJ2-5	CASSFSTGSGETQYF
TRBV7-8	TRBJ1-1	CASSSEQGGNTEAFF
TRBV4-1	TRBJ1-5	CASSQDHPAGNQPQHF
TRBV11-2	TRBJ1-5	CASSPQFNQPQHF
TRBV7-2	TRBJ2-1	CASSSPTVVEQFF
TRBV5-1	TRBJ2-7	CASSLVGQSLEQYF